These T cell receptor beta chains were read from a single sample in a study of blood T cell repertoires in COVID-19. Profiled with immunoSEQ multiplex PCR; TCRdb holds only in-frame clones, not every one. This table has some 200,000 clones, around four fifths appearing once. Sequencing used peripheral blood. These receptors were collected from a woman aged 60-75 years who had recovered from COVID-19. CDR3s leave out the opening cysteine and the closing phenylalanine or tryptophan.

v_call,cdr3_aa
TRBV25-1,ASSEYGNTNTGELF
TRBV6-2/TRBV6-3,ASSYSRSSNEQF
TRBV2,ASSEERGDQETQY
TRBV5-1,ASRLGTAPNNEQF
TRBV2,ASSVLRSALGNTIY
TRBV7-3,ASSLRPASTDTQY
TRBV10-3,AIRAGEETQY
TRBV12-5,ASGLVHRQATNEKLF
TRBV10-3,AISRTGTEAF
TRBV4-1,ASSQSTTGYGYT
TRBV18,ASSLSGGVYNEQF
TRBV11-2,ASSRSGGKANEQF
TRBV5-1,ASSLRGGAAPRLTDNEQF
TRBV4-1,ASSPATGTGIQETQY
TRBV12-5,ASGWPIGGVNTEAF